One sample yielded the 29 T cell receptor beta chains listed below, sequenced in a study of OX40 agonist ivuxolimab in advanced cancers. Profiling relied on immunoSEQ multiplex PCR, and the TCRdb table lists in-frame clones only, not all of them. The table lists under 85,000 clones, roughly nine tenths of them singletons. The sequences come from CD4+ or CD8+ T cells sorted from blood, collected in a trial of the OX40 agonist ivuxolimab. The receptors shown here come from an adult with an advanced solid tumor such as melanoma, head and neck, liver or kidney cancer.

The chain is built from TRBV14 and TRBJ1-2; 7 positions agree with TRBD1. CDR1 SGHDN and CDR2 FVKESK come from the germline V gene. With 4 bases clipped from V and 4 bases from J, the junction kept 9 bases outside the gene matches. The CDR3 loop spans 15 amino acids. The CDR3 reads CASSRSDRTFYGYTF. Here the CDR3 DNA reads TGTGCCAGCAGCCGATCGGACAGGACCTTCTATGGCTACACCTTC.

Of note for this clone: Other nucleotide sequences in the sample specify the same CDR3. This rearrangement joins TRBV6-6 to TRBJ1-1; 12 bases align to TRBD1. CDR1 is MNHNY and CDR2 is SVGAGI in the germline V gene (reference sequence). This CDR3 is 15 amino acids long. V shed 4 bases and J 3 bases; nucleotides not matched to a gene: 3. The CDR3 bases are TGTGCCAGCAGTTCGGGACAGGGGGCGGACACTGAAGCTTTCTTT. Its translation: CASSSGQGADTEAFF.

V and J are TRBV29-1 and TRBJ1-1; 11 bases fit TRBD1. This CDR3 contains 14 residues. Germline CDR1 SQVTM, CDR2 ANQGSEA. Trimming removed 5 bases from V and 3 bases from J; junction bases left unmatched: 5. CDR3 nucleotide sequence: TGCAGCGTTCTCCGGGACAGGGGGGACACTGAAGCTTTCTTT. It codes for CSVLRDRGDTEAFF.

The chain uses TRBV6-6 and TRBJ1-6; D remains ambiguous. V was trimmed by 7 bases and J by 3 bases, leaving 7 bases between them. The CDR3 consists of 13 residues. Per germline, CDR1 MNHNY and CDR2 SVGAGI (reference sequence). The DNA for the CDR3 is TGTGCCAGCATGACGGTCTATAATTCACCCCTCCACTTT. Amino acid sequence: CASMTVYNSPLHF.

The chain recombines TRBV28 with TRBJ2-7; 8 bases line up with TRBD2. Trimming removed 4 bases from V and 4 bases from J; junction bases left unmatched: 6. This CDR3 spans 14 amino acids. Germline-derived CDR1 and CDR2 are MDHEN and SYDVKM. CDR3 coding DNA: TGTGCCAGCAGTTCCAGCGGGAGCGGGTACGAGCAGTACTTC. The encoded protein is CASSSSGSGYEQYF. Full variable domain (remainder filled in from reference TRBV28 and TRBJ2-7): DVKVTQSSRYLVKRTGEKVFLECVQDMDHENMFWYRQDPGLGLRLIYFSYDVKMKEKGDIPEGYSVSREKKERFSLILESASTNQTSMYLCASSSSGSGYEQYFGPGTRLTVT.

On this clone itself: The same CDR3 arises from other DNA sequences in this sample as well. The rearrangement joins TRBV29-1 to TRBJ2-6, with D unclear. V lost 5 bases and J lost 0, with 5 bases in between. The CDR3 totals 13 residues. Germline CDR1 SQVTM, CDR2 ANQGSEA. The CDR3 sequence: CSVQSSGANVLTF. The CDR3 nucleotides read TGCAGCGTTCAGAGCTCTGGGGCCAACGTCCTGACTTTC. Variable domain in full (rest from reference TRBV29-1 and TRBJ2-6): SAVISQKPSRDICQRGTSLTIQCQVDSQVTMMFWYRQQPGQSLTLIATANQGSEATYESGFVIDKFPISRPNLTFSTLTVSNMSPEDSSIYLCSVQSSGANVLTFGAGSRLTVL.

This chain joins TRBV2 and TRBJ1-1; no definite D call. V was clipped by 11 bases and J by 1 base, with 17 bases between them. This CDR3 is 14 amino acids long. CDR1 is SNHLY, CDR2 FYNNEI, per germline. CDR3 nucleotide sequence: TGTGCCTCCCCATCGGAGTCCGCGAACACTGAAGCTTTCTTT. This gives the protein CASPSESANTEAFF.

The sample holds one count of this clone. The chain has TRBV30 and TRBJ2-5; TRBD1 aligns across 9 bases. V lost 4 bases, J lost 4 bases, and 4 bases stayed unmatched. Germline lookup yields CDR1 GTSNPN and CDR2 SVGIG (reference sequence). The CDR3 totals 13 residues. CDR3 nucleotides: TGTGCCTGGACCCGGGACAGGGTAGAGACCCAGTACTTC. Protein: CAWTRDRVETQYF.

The count of this clone is one. The rearrangement links TRBV5-4 to TRBJ1-1; no firm D call. Germline V CDR1 and CDR2: SGHNT, YYREEE (reference sequence). V lost 4 bases, J lost 4 bases, and 17 bases lay in between. The CDR3 sequence is 15 residues long. CDR3 amino acids: CASSQDRNRLTEAFF. The CDR3 coding sequence is TGTGCCAGCAGCCAAGATAGAAACAGACTCACTGAAGCTTTCTTT.

A remark on this clone: Other DNA sequences in this specimen translate into the identical CDR3. This chain joins TRBV9 and TRBJ2-3; TRBD2 agrees at 8 bases. Germline trimming cut 0 bases from V and 2 bases from J; bases unmatched to any gene: 8. The CDR3 totals 17 residues. The germline V gene has CDR1 SGDLS and CDR2 YYNGEE. Written as DNA, the CDR3 is TGTGCCAGCAGCGTAGGGGGGAGCGGGGGACTCACAGATACGCAGTATTTT. Its protein is CASSVGGSGGLTDTQYF.

The rearrangement links TRBV5-1 to TRBJ2-5; 12 bases agree with TRBD1. Germline CDR1 SGHRS, CDR2 YFSETQ. V trimming: 4 bases; J trimming: 5 bases; junction bases outside the gene matches: 9. The CDR3 is 16 amino acids. For the CDR3, the DNA is TGCGCCAGCAGCACCAGTGGGACAGGGGGCGCGGAGACCCAGTACTTC. This gives the protein CASSTSGTGGAETQYF.

The rearrangement uses TRBV5-4 and TRBJ2-3, with D possibly matching TRBD1 (6 bases). Germline CDR1 SGHNT, CDR2 YYREEE (reference sequence). CDR3 length: 15 amino acids. V lost 4 bases and J 4 bases, leaving 16 bases between the germline ends. The CDR3 loop is CASSPVRGSADTQYF. The CDR3 coding sequence is TGTGCCAGCAGCCCGGTGAGGGGGAGCGCAGATACGCAGTATTTT. The entire variable domain, with the rest obtained from reference TRBV5-4 and TRBJ2-3, is as follows: ETGVTQSPTHLIKTRGQQVTLRCSSQSGHNTVSWYQQALGQGPQFIFQYYREEENGRGNFPPRFSGLQFPNYSSELNVNALELDDSALYLCASSPVRGSADTQYFGPGTRLTVL.

V and J are TRBV19 and TRBJ1-5; TRBD1 might be the D (5 bases). The CDR3 is 14 residues long. Trimming left V 3 bases short and J 11 bases short, with 17 bases between. The germline gives CDR1 LNHDA, CDR2 SQIVND (reference sequence). This chain's CDR3 is CASSIVGDQQTQHF. The DNA of the CDR3 is TGTGCCAGTAGTATTGTAGGGGACCAGCAAACCCAGCATTTT.

The chain couples TRBV10-1 to TRBJ2-5, with 7 bases that match TRBD2. CDR3 size: 16 residues. Trimming cost V 0 bases and J 4 bases; bases outside gene matches: 8. Per the germline V gene, CDR1 is WNHNN and CDR2 is SYGVQD (reference sequence). In nucleotides, the CDR3 is TGCGCCAGCAGTGAGTCCACGACTAGCTGGGGAGAGACCCAGTACTTC. Translation: CASSESTTSWGETQYF.

This clone was found a few times. The V call is TRBV6-5, the J call TRBJ1-2, with D maybe TRBD1 (5 bases). The CDR3 has 15 residues. With 0 bases removed from V and 2 bases from J, the gap between germline ends came to 10 bases. Germline V gives CDR1 MNHEY, CDR2 SVGAGI. The DNA for the CDR3 is TGTGCCAGCAGTTACTCAGGAACAGGCAACTATGGCTACACCTTC. Translating gives CASSYSGTGNYGYTF.

This clone has just one count. The chain is built from TRBV18 and TRBJ1-5, with TRBD1 matching 8 bases. This CDR3 region has 18 residues. In germline, CDR1 is KGHSH, CDR2 LQKENI. V trimming: 1 base; J trimming: 2 bases; junction bases outside the gene matches: 10. CDR3: CASSPRGQGNSGNQPQHF. The CDR3 nucleotides are TGTGCCAGCTCACCACGTGGACAGGGTAACTCGGGCAATCAGCCCCAGCATTTT.

This clone has only one observation. The rearrangement joins TRBV7-2 to TRBJ2-7; tentative D call: TRBD1 (5 bases). CDR1 and CDR2 from the germline V gene are SGHTA and FQGNSA. CDR3 length equals 17 residues. The ends were cut back, 0 bases at V and 3 bases at J, with 18 bases in the middle. The CDR3 is CASSLASGAQIVYEQYF. In nucleotides, the CDR3 is TGTGCCAGCAGCTTAGCGTCTGGGGCCCAGATCGTCTACGAGCAGTACTTC.

This CDR3 reads CASSLGIPNQPQHF. CDR3 coding DNA: TGTGCCAGCAGCTTAGGGATACCAAATCAGCCCCAGCATTTT. The chain links TRBV7-9 to TRBJ1-5, with no clear D. V lost 1 base, J lost 4 bases, and 8 bases lay in between. Germline loops: CDR1 SEHNR, CDR2 FQNEAQ (reference sequence). The CDR3 spans 14 residues.

This clone appeared a single time. The chain joins TRBV9 to TRBJ2-5; D is uncertain. The germline V gene encodes CDR1 SGDLS and CDR2 YYNGEE. The CDR3 contains 15 residues. Trimming shortened V by 0 bases and J by 2 bases, and 11 bases separated the two germline ends. This CDR3 is CASSVDKRIQETQYF. Here the CDR3 DNA reads TGTGCCAGCAGCGTAGATAAACGGATACAAGAGACCCAGTACTTC. Full variable domain (rest looked up from reference TRBV9 and TRBJ2-5): DSGVTQTPKHLITATGQRVTLRCSPRSGDLSVYWYQQSLDQGLQFLIQYYNGEERAKGNILERFSAQQFPDLHSELNLSSLELGDSALYFCASSVDKRIQETQYFGPGTRLLVL.

The chain couples TRBV28 to TRBJ2-7, with 8 bases matching TRBD1. V shed 4 bases, J shed 2 bases, and the junction held 4 bases outside the gene matches. Germline CDR1 reads MDHEN; CDR2 reads SYDVKM. The CDR3 covers 14 residues. The CDR3 is CASSSPGGPYEQYF. CDR3 in DNA: TGTGCCAGCAGTTCCCCAGGGGGCCCCTACGAGCAGTACTTC.

This chain uses TRBV11-2 with TRBJ2-5, with 7 bases lining up with TRBD2. The DNA end favors TRBJ2-7, so the J call may be wrong. The CDR3 loop spans 15 amino acids. Germline loops: CDR1 SGHAT, CDR2 FQNNGV. The CDR3 DNA reads as TGTGCCAGCAACTGGCAGGGCGGGGGTTCCTACGAGCAGTACTTC. Protein product: CASNWQGGGSYEQYF.

The J gene is TRBJ2-5, the V gene TRBV7-2, with 8 bases lining up with TRBD1. The CDR3 runs to 15 residues. The junction had 7 bases not matched to a gene; V was cut back by 2 bases and J by 5 bases. Looked up from germline, CDR1 is SGHTA and CDR2 is FQGNSA. The CDR3 region is CASSLFRGRAETQYF. CDR3 in DNA: TGTGCCAGCAGCTTATTCAGGGGGCGGGCGGAGACCCAGTACTTC.

This rearrangement joins TRBV4-1 to TRBJ2-1; D gene ambiguous. The germline V gene has CDR1 MGHRA and CDR2 YSYEKL. Trimming pared 0 bases from V and 0 bases from J, leaving 6 bases between. The CDR3 contains 15 residues. In DNA, the CDR3 is TGCGCCAGCAGCCAAGAGACTTCCTCCTACAATGAGCAGTTCTTC. This codes for CASSQETSSYNEQFF.

This sequence joins TRBV29-1 and TRBJ1-4, with D maybe TRBD1 (5 bases). The CDR3 loop spans 16 amino acids. Trimming removed 5 bases from V and 0 bases from J, with 16 bases in between. CDR1 is SQVTM, CDR2 ANQGSEA, per germline. The chain's CDR3 is CSVPATVGATNEKLFF. CDR3 coding DNA: TGCAGCGTTCCGGCGACAGTGGGTGCAACTAATGAAAAACTGTTTTTT. Full variable domain (missing parts from reference TRBV29-1 and TRBJ1-4): SAVISQKPSRDICQRGTSLTIQCQVDSQVTMMFWYRQQPGQSLTLIATANQGSEATYESGFVIDKFPISRPNLTFSTLTVSNMSPEDSSIYLCSVPATVGATNEKLFFGSGTQLSVL.

The chain couples TRBV28 to TRBJ2-5; 9 bases line up with TRBD1. The last part of the DNA fits TRBJ2-7 better; the J call may be wrong. Germline V gives CDR1 MDHEN, CDR2 SYDVKM. This CDR3 contains 14 residues. The CDR3 loop reads CASNGQGLSYEQYF. The CDR3 DNA reads as TGTGCCAGCAACGGACAGGGGCTCTCCTACGAGCAGTACTTC.

The chain links TRBV15 to TRBJ2-5; D may be TRBD2 (5 bases). This CDR3 is built from 15 residues. The germline V gene encodes CDR1 LNHNV and CDR2 YYDKDF (reference sequence). V shed 5 bases and J shed 5 bases, with 18 bases lying between them. This CDR3 is CATSGGGRSMETQYF. The CDR3 region has the DNA TGTGCCACCAGCGGCGGAGGTAGGAGCATGGAGACCCAGTACTTC.

The genes are TRBV30 and TRBJ2-5; 12 nucleotides match TRBD2. CDR1 is GTSNPN, CDR2 SVGIG, per germline (reference sequence). The V gene end was trimmed by 1 base and the J gene end by 0 bases; junction bases not matched to a gene: 18. This CDR3 region has 21 residues. The CDR3 nucleotides are TGTGCCTGGAGTGGTTTATCCCCGGGACTAGCGGGCCCGAAGTACCAAGAGACCCAGTACTTC. Protein product: CAWSGLSPGLAGPKYQETQYF.

The chain combines TRBV2 with TRBJ1-2, with no clear D. The CDR3 is 13 residues long. CDR1 SNHLY and CDR2 FYNNEI come from the germline V gene. V was cut by 5 bases and J by 2 bases, with 9 bases left in between. CDR3 amino acids: CASSMPGNYGYTF. CDR3 DNA: TGTGCCAGCAGTATGCCGGGGAACTATGGCTACACCTTC.

The chain recombines TRBV11-3 with TRBJ1-3; D uncertain. Trimming shortened V by 5 bases and J by 2 bases, and 16 bases separated the two germline ends. CDR3 length equals 16 residues. Germline V gene sequence: CDR1 SGHNT, CDR2 YENEEA. CDR3 in DNA: TGTGCCAGCAGCCCCCTAAATGAGGGAGCTGGAAACACCATATATTTT. Amino acids: CASSPLNEGAGNTIYF. Complete variable domain (other parts from reference TRBV11-3 and TRBJ1-3): EAGVVQSPRYKIIEKKQPVAFWCNPISGHNTLYWYLQNLGQGPELLIRYENEEAVDDSQLPKDRFSAERLKGVDSTLKIQPAELGDSAVYLCASSPLNEGAGNTIYFGEGSWLTVV.